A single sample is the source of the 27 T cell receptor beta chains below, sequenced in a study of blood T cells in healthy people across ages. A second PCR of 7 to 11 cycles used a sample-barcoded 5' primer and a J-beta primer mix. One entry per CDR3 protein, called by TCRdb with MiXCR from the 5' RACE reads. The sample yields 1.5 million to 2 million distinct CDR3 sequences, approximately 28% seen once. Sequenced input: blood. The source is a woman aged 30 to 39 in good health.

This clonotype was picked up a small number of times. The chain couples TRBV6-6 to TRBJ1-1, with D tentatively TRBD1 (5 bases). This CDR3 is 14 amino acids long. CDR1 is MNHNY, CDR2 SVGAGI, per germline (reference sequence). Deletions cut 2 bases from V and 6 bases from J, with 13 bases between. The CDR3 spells CASSYHGTDAEAFF. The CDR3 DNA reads TGTGCCAGCAGTTACCACGGGACGGATGCTGAAGCTTTCTTT.

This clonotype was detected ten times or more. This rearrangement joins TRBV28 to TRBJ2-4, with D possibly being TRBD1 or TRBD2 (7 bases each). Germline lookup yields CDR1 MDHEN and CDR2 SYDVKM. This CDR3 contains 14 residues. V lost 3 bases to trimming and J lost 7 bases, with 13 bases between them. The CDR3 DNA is TGTGCCAGCAGTTTGGCCCAGGGGGGGAACATTCAGTACTTC. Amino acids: CASSLAQGGNIQYF.

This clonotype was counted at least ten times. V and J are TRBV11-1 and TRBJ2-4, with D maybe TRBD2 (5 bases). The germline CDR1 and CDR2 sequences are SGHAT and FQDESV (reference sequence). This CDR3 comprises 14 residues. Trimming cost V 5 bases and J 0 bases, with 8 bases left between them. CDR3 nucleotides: TGTGCCAGCAGCCGGGAATTAGCCAAAAACATTCAGTACTTC. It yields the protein CASSRELAKNIQYF.

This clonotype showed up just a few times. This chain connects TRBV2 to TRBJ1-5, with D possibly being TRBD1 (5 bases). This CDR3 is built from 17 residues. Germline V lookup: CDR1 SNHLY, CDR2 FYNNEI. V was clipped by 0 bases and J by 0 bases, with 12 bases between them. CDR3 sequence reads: CASSEAGAGASNQPQHF. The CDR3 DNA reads TGTGCCAGCAGTGAAGCGGGTGCCGGGGCTAGCAATCAGCCCCAGCATTTT.

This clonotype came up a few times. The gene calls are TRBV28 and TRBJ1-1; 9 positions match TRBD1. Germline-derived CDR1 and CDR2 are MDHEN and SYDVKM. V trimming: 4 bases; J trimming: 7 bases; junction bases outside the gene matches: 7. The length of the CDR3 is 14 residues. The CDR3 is CASSYYRGRGEAFF. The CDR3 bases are TGTGCCAGCAGTTATTACAGGGGGCGAGGTGAAGCTTTCTTT.

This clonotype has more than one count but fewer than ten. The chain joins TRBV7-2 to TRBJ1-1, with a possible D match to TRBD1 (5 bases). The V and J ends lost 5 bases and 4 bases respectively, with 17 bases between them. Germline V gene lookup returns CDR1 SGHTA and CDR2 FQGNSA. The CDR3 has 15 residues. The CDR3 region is CASSRGSPIATEAFF. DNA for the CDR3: TGTGCCAGCAGCCGGGGGAGTCCGATAGCCACTGAAGCTTTCTTT.

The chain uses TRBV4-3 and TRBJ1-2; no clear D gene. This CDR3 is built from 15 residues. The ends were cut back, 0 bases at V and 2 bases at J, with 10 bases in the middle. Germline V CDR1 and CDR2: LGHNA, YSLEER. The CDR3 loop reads CASSQDLRLNYGYTF. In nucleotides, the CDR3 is TGCGCCAGCAGCCAAGACCTGAGACTCAACTATGGCTACACCTTC.

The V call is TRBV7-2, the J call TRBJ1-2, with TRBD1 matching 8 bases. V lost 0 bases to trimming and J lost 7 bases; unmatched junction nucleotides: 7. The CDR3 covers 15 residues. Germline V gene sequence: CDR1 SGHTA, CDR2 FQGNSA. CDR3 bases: TGTGCCAGCAGCTTAGCGAACCAGGGGGCGGGTGGCTACACCTTC. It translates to CASSLANQGAGGYTF. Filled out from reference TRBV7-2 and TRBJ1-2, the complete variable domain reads GAGVSQSPSNKVTEKGKDVELRCDPISGHTALYWYRQSLGQGLEFLIYFQGNSAPDKSGLPSDRFSAERTGGSVSTLTIQRTQQEDSAVYLCASSLANQGAGGYTFGSGTRLTVV.

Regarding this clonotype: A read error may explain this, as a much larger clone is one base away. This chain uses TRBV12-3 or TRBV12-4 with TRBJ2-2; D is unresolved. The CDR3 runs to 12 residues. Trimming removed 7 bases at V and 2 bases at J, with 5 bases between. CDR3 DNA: TGTGCCAGCAACCCCAACACCGGGGAGCTGTTTTTT. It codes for CASNPNTGELFF.

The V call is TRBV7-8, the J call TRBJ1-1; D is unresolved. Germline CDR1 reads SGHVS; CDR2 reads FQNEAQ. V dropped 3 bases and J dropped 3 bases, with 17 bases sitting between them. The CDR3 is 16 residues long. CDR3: CASSFIGKPQDTEAFF. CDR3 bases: TGTGCCAGCAGCTTCATAGGGAAGCCCCAAGACACTGAAGCTTTCTTT.

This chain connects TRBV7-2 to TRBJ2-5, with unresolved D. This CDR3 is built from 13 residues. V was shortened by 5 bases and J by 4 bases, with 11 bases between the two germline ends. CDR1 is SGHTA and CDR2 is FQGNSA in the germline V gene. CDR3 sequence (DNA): TGTGCCAGCAGCCTATGGAAGGCAGAGACCCAGTACTTC. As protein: CASSLWKAETQYF.

The DNA of the CDR3 is TGTGCCAGCAGATCAGGGGGCTCGGCAGATACGCAGTATTTT. Its translation is CASRSGGSADTQYF. V is TRBV2 and J is TRBJ2-3; 8 nucleotides agree with TRBD1. The CDR3 is made up of 14 amino acids. V trimming: 6 bases; J trimming: 4 bases; junction bases outside the gene matches: 6. Looked up from germline, CDR1 is SNHLY and CDR2 is FYNNEI.

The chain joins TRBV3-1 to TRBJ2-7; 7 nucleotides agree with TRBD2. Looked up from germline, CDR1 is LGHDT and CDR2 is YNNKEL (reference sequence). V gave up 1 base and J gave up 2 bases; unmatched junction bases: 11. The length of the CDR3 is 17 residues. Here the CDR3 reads CASSQADPLATTYEQYF. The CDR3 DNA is TGTGCCAGCAGCCAAGCCGACCCACTAGCGACCACCTACGAGCAGTACTTC.

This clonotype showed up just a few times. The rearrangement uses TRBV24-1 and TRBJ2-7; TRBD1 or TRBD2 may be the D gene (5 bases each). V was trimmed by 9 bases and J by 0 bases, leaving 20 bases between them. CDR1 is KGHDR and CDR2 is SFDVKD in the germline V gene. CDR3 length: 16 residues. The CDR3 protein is CATLWRFGTPSYEQYF. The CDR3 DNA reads TGTGCCACCTTGTGGAGGTTTGGGACGCCCTCCTACGAGCAGTACTTC.

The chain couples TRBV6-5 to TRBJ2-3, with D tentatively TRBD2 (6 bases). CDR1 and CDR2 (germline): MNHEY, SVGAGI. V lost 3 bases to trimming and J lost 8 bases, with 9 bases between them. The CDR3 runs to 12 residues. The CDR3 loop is CASSYTSSTQYF. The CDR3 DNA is TGTGCCAGCAGTTATACTAGCTCTACGCAGTATTTT.

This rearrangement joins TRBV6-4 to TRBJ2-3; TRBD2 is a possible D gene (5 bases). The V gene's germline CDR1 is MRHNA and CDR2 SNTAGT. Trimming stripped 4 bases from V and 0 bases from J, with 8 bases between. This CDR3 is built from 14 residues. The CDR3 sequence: CASSALGSTDTQYF. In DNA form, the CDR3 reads TGTGCCAGCAGTGCACTAGGGAGCACAGATACGCAGTATTTT.

The DNA of the CDR3 is TGTGCCAACAATGAGCAGTTCTTC. This codes for CANNEQFF. The rearrangement joins TRBV7-9 to TRBJ2-1; D uncertain. V was pared by 10 bases and J by 5 bases, with 0 bases between. This CDR3 has 8 residues. Germline V gene sequence: CDR1 SEHNR, CDR2 FQNEAQ (reference sequence).

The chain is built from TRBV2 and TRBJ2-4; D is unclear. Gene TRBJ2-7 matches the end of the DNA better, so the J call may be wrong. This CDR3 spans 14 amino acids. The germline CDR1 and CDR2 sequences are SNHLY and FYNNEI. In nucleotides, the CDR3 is TGTGCCAGCAGGGCCCAAGGTTGGGGCTACGAGCAGTACTTC. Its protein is CASRAQGWGYEQYF.

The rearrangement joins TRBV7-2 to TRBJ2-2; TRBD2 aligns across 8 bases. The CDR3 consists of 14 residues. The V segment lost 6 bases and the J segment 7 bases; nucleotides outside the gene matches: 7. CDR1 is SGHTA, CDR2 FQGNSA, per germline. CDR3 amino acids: CASRSGSVSGELFF. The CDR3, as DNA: TGTGCCAGCAGGAGCGGGAGCGTTAGCGGGGAGCTGTTTTTT.

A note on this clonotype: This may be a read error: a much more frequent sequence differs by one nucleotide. DNA of the CDR3: TGCGCCAGCAGCCTAGAAGCGGGGGGGACTATTAATGAGCAGTACTTC. Its translation: CASSLEAGGTINEQYF. The chain is built from TRBV4-1 and TRBJ2-5, with 10 positions matching TRBD2. The CDR3 loop spans 16 amino acids. J was trimmed by 11 bases and V by 4 bases; bases with no gene match: 16. The germline V gene has CDR1 MGHRA and CDR2 YSYEKL.

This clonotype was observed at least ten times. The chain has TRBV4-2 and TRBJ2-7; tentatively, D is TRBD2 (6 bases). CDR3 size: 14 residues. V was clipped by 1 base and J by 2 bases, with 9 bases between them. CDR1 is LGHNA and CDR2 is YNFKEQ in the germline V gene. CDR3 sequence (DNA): TGTGCCAGCAGCCAAGGGGGGGTCGCCTACGAGCAGTACTTC. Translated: CASSQGGVAYEQYF.

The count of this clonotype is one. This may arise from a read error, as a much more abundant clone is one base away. The CDR3 bases are TGTGCCAGCAGTCGACAGGGGAGGGGCTACAATGAGCAGTACTTC. It translates to CASSRQGRGYNEQYF. The chain is built from TRBV6-5 and TRBJ2-4; perhaps TRBD1 as D (8 bases). This CDR3 is built from 15 residues. Germline CDR1 and CDR2: MNHEY and SVGAGI. Trimming took 5 bases from V and 13 from J, leaving 24 bases between them.

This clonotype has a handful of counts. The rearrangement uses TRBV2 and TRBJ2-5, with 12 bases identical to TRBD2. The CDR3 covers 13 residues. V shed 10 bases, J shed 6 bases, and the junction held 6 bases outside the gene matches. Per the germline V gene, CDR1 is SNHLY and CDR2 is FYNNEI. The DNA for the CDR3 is TGTGCCACCGGGACTAGCGGGCGGCAGACCCAGTACTTC. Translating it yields CATGTSGRQTQYF. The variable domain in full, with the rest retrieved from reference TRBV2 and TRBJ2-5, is EPEVTQTPSHQVTQMGQEVILRCVPISNHLYFYWYRQILGQKVEFLVSFYNNEISEKSEIFDDQFSVERPDGSNFTLKIRSTKLEDSAMYFCATGTSGRQTQYFGPGTRLLVL.

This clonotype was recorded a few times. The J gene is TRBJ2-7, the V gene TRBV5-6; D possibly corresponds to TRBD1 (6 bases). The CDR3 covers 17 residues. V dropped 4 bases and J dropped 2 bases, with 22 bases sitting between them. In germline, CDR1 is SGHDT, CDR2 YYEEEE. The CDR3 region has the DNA TGTGCCAGCAGCCCCCCCCATGCAGGGACATTAACCTACGAGCAGTACTTC. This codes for CASSPPHAGTLTYEQYF.

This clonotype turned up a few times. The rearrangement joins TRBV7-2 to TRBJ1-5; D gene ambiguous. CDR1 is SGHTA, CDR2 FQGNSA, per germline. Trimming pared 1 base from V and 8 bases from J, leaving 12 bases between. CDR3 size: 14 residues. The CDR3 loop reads CASSLVLWVEPQHF. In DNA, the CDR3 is TGTGCCAGCAGCTTAGTCCTCTGGGTTGAGCCCCAGCATTTT.

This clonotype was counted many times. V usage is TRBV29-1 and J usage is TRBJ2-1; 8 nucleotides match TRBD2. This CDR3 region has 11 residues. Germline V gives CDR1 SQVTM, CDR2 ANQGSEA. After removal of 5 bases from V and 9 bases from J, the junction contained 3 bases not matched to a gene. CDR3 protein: CSVPAGAEQFF. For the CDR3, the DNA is TGCAGCGTTCCAGCGGGAGCTGAGCAGTTCTTC.

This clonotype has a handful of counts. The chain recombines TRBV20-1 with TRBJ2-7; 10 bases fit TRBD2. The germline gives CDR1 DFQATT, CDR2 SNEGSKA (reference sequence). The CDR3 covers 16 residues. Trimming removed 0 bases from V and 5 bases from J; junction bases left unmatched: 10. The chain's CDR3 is CSARDRASGGGHEQYF. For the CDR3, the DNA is TGCAGTGCTAGAGATCGGGCTAGCGGGGGTGGGCACGAGCAGTACTTC.